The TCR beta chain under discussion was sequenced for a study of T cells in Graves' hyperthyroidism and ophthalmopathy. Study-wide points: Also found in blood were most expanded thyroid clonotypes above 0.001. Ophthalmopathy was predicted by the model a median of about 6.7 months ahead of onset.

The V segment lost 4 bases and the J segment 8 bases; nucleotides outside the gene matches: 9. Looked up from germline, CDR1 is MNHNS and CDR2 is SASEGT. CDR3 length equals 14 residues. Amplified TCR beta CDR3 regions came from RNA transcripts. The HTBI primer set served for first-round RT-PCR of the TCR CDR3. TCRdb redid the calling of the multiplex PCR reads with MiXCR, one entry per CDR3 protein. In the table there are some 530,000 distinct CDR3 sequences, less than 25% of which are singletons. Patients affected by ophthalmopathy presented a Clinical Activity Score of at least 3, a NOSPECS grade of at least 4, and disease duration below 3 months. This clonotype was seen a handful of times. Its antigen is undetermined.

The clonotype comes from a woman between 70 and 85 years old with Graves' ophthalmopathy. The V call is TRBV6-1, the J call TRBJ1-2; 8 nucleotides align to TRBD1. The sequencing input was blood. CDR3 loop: CASSAIGQGMGYTF. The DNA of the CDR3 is TGTGCCAGCAGTGCCATCGGACAGGGCATGGGCTACACCTTC.